The clone carrying this T cell receptor beta chain was seen once. Its antigen is unidentified. Trimming took 4 bases from V and 1 from J; bases not matched to a gene: 3. Germline V gene lookup returns CDR1 MGHRA and CDR2 YSYEKL. This CDR3 contains 15 residues. Sequencing templates came from extracted RNA that was reverse transcribed into cDNA. TCRdb keeps only in-frame clones here, not all; method: immunoSEQ multiplex PCR. The sample lists about 150,000 clones; roughly three fifths were seen once. This specimen belongs to a study of CD8+ T cells in alopecia areata. Turning to the study itself: The study gave tofacitinib for 6 to 18 months, then 6 months off drug.

The study's findings and limits: TCR sharing across patients was less clear than in mice, possibly HLA-related. Compared with normal scalp, lesional scalp had higher clonality and more expanded CD8+ clones.

Alopecia areata patients provided lesional scalp punch biopsies and peripheral blood. The chain is built from TRBV4-1 and TRBJ2-1; 8 bases are a match to TRBD1. This specimen was CD4+ T cells sorted from blood, taken at week 0. The source of this sequence is a human donor with alopecia areata. This CDR3 reads CASSPGQGSYNEQFF. CDR3 sequence (DNA): TGCGCCAGCAGCCCAGGACAGGGTTCCTACAATGAGCAGTTCTTC.